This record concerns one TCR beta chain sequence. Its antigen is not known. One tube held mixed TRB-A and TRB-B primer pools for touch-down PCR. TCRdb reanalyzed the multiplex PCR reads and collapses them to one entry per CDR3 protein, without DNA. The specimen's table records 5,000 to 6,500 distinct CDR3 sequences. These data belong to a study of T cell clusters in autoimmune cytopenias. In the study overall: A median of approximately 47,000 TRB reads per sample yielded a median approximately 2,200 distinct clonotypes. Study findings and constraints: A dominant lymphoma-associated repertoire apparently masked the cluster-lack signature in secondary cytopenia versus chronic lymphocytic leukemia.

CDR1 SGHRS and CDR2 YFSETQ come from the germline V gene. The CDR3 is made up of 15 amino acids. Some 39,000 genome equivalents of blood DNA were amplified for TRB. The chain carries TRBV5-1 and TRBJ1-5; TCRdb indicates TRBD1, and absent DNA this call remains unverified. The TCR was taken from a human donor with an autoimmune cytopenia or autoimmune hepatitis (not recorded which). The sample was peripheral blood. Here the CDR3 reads CASSPGTGVGQPQHF. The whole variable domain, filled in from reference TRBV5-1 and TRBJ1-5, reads KAGVTQTPRYLIKTRGQQVTLSCSPISGHRSVSWYQQTPGQGLQFLFEYFSETQRNKGNFPGRFSGRQFSNSRSEMNVSTLELGDSALYLCASSPGTGVGQPQHFGDGTRLSIL.